This T cell receptor (beta chain) was identified during a study of T cells in Graves' hyperthyroidism and ophthalmopathy. Regarding the study as a whole: It was a median about seven months before onset that the model predicted ophthalmopathy.

This clonotype has ten or more counts. Its antigen remains unknown. Template material for amplifying TCR beta CDR3 regions consisted of RNA transcripts. With the HTBI primer set, the TCR CDR3 went through a first round of RT-PCR. MiXCR was run by TCRdb on the multiplex PCR reads, yielding one entry per CDR3 protein. Of around 600,000 distinct CDR3 sequences listed, 13% to 15% are singletons. Unmatched junction bases numbered 14, after V lost 5 bases and J lost 5 bases. The germline V gene encodes CDR1 SGHTA and CDR2 FQGTGA. This CDR3 comprises 16 residues. A patient was excluded if there was uncontrolled infection, other autoimmune disease, pregnancy or lactation.

The sequence derives from a woman under 30 with Graves' ophthalmopathy. V usage is TRBV7-3 and J usage is TRBJ2-5, with 7 bases fitting TRBD1. Material: blood. In DNA, the CDR3 is TGTGCCAGCAGCCCGTCGGCAGGGGGTTTCGGGGAGACCCAGTACTTC. It translates to CASSPSAGGFGETQYF.